Described below is a single T cell receptor (beta chain) sequence and its context. Its antigen is unknown. This CDR3 comprises 17 residues. In germline, CDR1 is SGHVS, CDR2 FNYEAQ. V lost 3 bases and J 3 bases, leaving 20 bases between the germline ends. This sample is drawn from a study of T cell repertoires in cytomegalovirus infection. About the research overall: Newly reported HLA-C-restricted and thoroughly characterized HLA-B-restricted CMV epitopes were employed. A matching HLA type, together with CMV infection, was signaled by public TCR beta signatures.

General study results and limits: HLA-C-restricted TCR beta clonotypes specific for CMV led the ex vivo response.

TCRdb ran MiXCR on the reads and lists one entry per CDR3 protein. Of 700,000 to 950,000 distinct CDR3 sequences in the sample, approximately 32% were seen once. This chain joins TRBV7-6 and TRBJ1-1, with a weak D call TRBD1 (5 bases). The sequence was collected from a human donor in good health (CMV status not recorded). Some clones in this sample may be carry-over from other donors' samples. The starting material was cultured CD8+ T cells from PBMCs, obtained from culture after CMV antigen stimulation. Written as DNA, the CDR3 is TGTGCCAGCAGCTTGGGGACGGACCGAGACTGGGACACTGAAGCTTTCTTT. Amino acid sequence: CASSLGTDRDWDTEAFF.